This T cell receptor (beta chain) was found in a study of early T cells in non-severe SARS-CoV-2 infection. Study at large: Sequencing targeted bulk RNA from unsorted whole blood, leaving chains unpaired. Findings and limits, study-wide: VDJdb matching favored anti-spike CD8 responses, missing private and CD4 specificities.

Attachment of unique molecular identifiers was made to individual cDNA molecules. One entry per CDR3 protein results from TCRdb running MiXCR on the 5' RACE reads. The table has approximately 77,000 distinct CDR3 sequences, roughly 12% seen once. CDR3 size: 12 residues. V was shortened by 3 bases and J by 9 bases, with 10 bases between the two germline ends. Per germline, CDR1 SGHDT and CDR2 YYEEEE. This clonotype turned up a few times. Its antigen remains unidentified. The material sequenced was whole blood, taken at baseline. This TCR derives from an adult who was a healthcare worker with PCR-confirmed SARS-CoV-2 infection or an uninfected control (not recorded which). The donor label of this sample is uncertain. The chain links TRBV5-6 to TRBJ2-1; maybe TRBD2 (5 bases). The CDR3 DNA reads as TGTGCCAGCAGCTCGGCGGACTCTGAGCAGTTCTTC. It encodes CASSSADSEQFF.